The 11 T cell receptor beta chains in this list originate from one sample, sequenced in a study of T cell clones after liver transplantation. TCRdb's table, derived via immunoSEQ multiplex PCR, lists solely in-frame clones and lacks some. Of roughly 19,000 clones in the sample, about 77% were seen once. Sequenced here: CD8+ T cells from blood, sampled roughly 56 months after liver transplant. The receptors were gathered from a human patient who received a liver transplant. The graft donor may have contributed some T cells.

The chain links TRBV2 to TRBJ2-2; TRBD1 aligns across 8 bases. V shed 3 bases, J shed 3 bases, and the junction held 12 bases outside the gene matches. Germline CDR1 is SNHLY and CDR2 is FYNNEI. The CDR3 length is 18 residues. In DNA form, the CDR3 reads TGTGCCAGCAGTGAGGATTCCGGACAGGGCTTGTACACCGGGGAGCTGTTTTTT. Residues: CASSEDSGQGLYTGELFF.

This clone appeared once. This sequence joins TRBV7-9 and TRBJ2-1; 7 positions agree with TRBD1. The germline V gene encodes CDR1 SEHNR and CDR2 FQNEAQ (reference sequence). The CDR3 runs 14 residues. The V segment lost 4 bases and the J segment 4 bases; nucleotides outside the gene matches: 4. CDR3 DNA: TGTGCCAGCAGCTCTCCACAGGGGTACAATGAGCAGTTCTTC. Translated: CASSSPQGYNEQFF.

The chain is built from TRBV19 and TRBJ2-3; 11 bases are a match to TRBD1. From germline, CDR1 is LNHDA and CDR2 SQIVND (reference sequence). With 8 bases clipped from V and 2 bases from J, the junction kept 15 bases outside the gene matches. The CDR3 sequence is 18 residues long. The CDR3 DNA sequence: TGTGCCAGTGCCTTGGAACTGGACAGGGGGCTTTTCACAGATACGCAGTATTTT. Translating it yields CASALELDRGLFTDTQYF.

CDR3 protein: CASSEALNQLNTGELFF. CDR3 DNA sequence: TGTGCCAGCAGTGAAGCGCTTAATCAGCTGAACACCGGGGAGCTGTTTTTT. The chain combines TRBV2 with TRBJ2-2; the D is unclear. This CDR3 region has 17 residues. Per the germline V gene, CDR1 is SNHLY and CDR2 is FYNNEI. Trimming pared 0 bases from V and 1 base from J, leaving 12 bases between.

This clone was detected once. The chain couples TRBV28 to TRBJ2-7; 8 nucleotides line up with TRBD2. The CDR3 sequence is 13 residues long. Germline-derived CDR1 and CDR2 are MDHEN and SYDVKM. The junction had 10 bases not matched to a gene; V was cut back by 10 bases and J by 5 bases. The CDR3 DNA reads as TGTGCCACCCGAATCGGGGGGGCGGACGAGCAGTACTTC. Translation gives CATRIGGADEQYF.

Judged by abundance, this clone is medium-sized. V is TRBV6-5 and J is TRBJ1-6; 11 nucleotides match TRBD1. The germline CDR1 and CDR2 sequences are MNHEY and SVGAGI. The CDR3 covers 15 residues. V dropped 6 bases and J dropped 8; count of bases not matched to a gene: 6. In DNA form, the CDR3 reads TGTGCCAGCAGAACCGGGACAGGGGGTTATTCACCCCTCCACTTT. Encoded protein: CASRTGTGGYSPLHF.

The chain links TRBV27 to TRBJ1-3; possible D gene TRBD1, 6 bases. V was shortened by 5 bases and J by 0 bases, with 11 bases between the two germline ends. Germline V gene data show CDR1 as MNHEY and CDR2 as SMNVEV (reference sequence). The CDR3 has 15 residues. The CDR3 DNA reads TGTGCCAGCAGTGAACAGGGCTACTCTGGAAACACCATATATTTT. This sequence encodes CASSEQGYSGNTIYF.

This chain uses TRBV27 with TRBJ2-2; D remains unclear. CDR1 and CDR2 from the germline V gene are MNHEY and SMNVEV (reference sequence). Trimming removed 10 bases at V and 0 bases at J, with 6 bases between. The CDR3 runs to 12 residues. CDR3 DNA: TGTGCCACCTCACCGAACACCGGGGAGCTGTTTTTT. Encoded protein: CATSPNTGELFF.

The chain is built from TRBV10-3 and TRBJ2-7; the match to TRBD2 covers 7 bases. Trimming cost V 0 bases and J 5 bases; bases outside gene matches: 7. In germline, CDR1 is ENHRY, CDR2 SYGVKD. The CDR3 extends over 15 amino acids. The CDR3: CAISESTSGVNEQYF. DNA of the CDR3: TGTGCCATCAGTGAGTCGACGAGCGGGGTTAACGAGCAGTACTTC.

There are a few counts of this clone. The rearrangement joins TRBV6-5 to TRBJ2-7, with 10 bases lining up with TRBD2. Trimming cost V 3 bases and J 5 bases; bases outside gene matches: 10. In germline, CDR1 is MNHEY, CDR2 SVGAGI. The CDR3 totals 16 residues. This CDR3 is CASSYSGGQAVHEQYF. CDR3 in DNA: TGTGCCAGCAGTTATAGCGGGGGGCAGGCTGTACACGAGCAGTACTTC.

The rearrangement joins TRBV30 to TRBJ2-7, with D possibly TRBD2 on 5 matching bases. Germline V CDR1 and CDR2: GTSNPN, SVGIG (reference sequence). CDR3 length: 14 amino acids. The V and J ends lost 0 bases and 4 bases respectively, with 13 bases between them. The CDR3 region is CAWSVTGPGYEQYF. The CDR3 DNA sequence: TGTGCCTGGAGTGTAACCGGACCGGGATACGAGCAGTACTTC.